The 19 T cell receptor beta chains below all came from one sample that was sequenced in a study of cytomegalovirus exposure and HLA in healthy donors (dated by TCRdb to 2017 to 2019). Libraries were constructed by the immunoSEQ multiplex PCR assay. For the multiplex PCR, a mixture combining 60 forward primers for TCR Vbeta segments and 13 reverse primers for TCR Jbeta segments was used. Entries here come from immuneACCESS through TCRdb and include only in-frame sequences with V and J called. Some clones fail to appear in such tables; in the studies checked, an unresolved V gene covers under half of the shortfall, and the cause of the remainder is unknown. The sample has about 170,000 clones on record, about four fifths of them singletons. Together, the top ten hold around 7% of the sample. The material sequenced was PBMCs. The receptor source for this set is a man aged 30-40 years in good health and CMV-seropositive.

The genes are TRBV19 and TRBJ2-2, with unresolved D. This CDR3 has 15 residues. V gave up 5 bases and J gave up 9 bases, with 19 bases separating them. The V gene's germline CDR1 is LNHDA and CDR2 SQIVND (reference sequence). The CDR3: CASSANHDGYRELFF. The CDR3 DNA sequence: TGTGCCAGTAGTGCGAACCACGACGGGTACCGGGAGCTGTTTTTT.

V is TRBV7-2 and J is TRBJ2-7, with TRBD2 as a possible D gene (6 bases). The CDR3 extends over 15 amino acids. Trimming shortened V by 5 bases and J by 5 bases, and 19 bases separated the two germline ends. CDR1 and CDR2 (germline): SGHTA, FQGNSA. The CDR3 coding sequence is TGTGCCAGCAGCCTTCGGGGGTGGGTTAGGGACGAGCAGTACTTC. Its protein is CASSLRGWVRDEQYF.

This clone appeared a few times. The CDR3: CASSQVALANYGYTF. The CDR3 DNA is TGCGCCAGCAGCCAAGTCGCCTTAGCTAACTATGGCTACACCTTC. This rearrangement joins TRBV4-3 to TRBJ1-2; D gene ambiguous. The CDR3 sequence is 15 residues long. Germline CDR1 reads LGHNA; CDR2 reads YSLEER. Trimming pared 1 base from V and 0 bases from J, leaving 9 bases between.

The rearrangement uses TRBV5-4 and TRBJ2-2; D not resolved. CDR1 SGHNT and CDR2 YYREEE come from the germline V gene (reference sequence). This CDR3 comprises 15 residues. The V end was cut by 0 bases, the J end by 1 base, with 7 bases between. CDR3 protein: CASSLGSQNTGELFF. In DNA, the CDR3 is TGTGCCAGCAGCTTGGGTAGCCAGAACACCGGGGAGCTGTTTTTT.

The chain uses TRBV27 and TRBJ2-2; 10 bases map to TRBD2. V shed 5 bases, J shed 6 bases, and the junction held 0 bases outside the gene matches. The CDR3 totals 13 residues. The V gene's germline CDR1 is MNHEY and CDR2 SMNVEV (reference sequence). The CDR3, as DNA: TGTGCCAGCAGTAGCGGGGGGGCCGGGGAGCTGTTTTTT. Amino acid sequence: CASSSGGAGELFF.

The chain employs TRBV5-6 and TRBJ1-1; TRBD1 aligns across 8 bases. The J segment lost 4 bases and the V segment lost 0 bases, leaving 8 bases of the junction unmatched. The germline V gene encodes CDR1 SGHDT and CDR2 YYEEEE. The CDR3 has 16 residues. The CDR3 is CASSLAGQGLSTEAFF. The CDR3 nucleotides are TGTGCCAGCAGCTTGGCTGGACAGGGATTATCCACTGAAGCTTTCTTT.

The V and J genes are TRBV6-5 and TRBJ1-2; D is undetermined. The CDR3 length is 14 residues. Trimming left V 6 bases short and J 3 bases short, with 14 bases between. Germline loops: CDR1 MNHEY, CDR2 SVGAGI. CDR3 protein: CASRPTEAHYGYTF. CDR3 DNA sequence: TGTGCCAGCAGACCAACTGAGGCCCACTATGGCTACACCTTC.

This rearrangement joins TRBV7-8 to TRBJ1-1; D might be TRBD1 (6 bases). The germline V and J ends were trimmed by 5 bases and 4 bases, with 14 bases remaining between them. Germline V CDR1 and CDR2: SGHVS, FQNEAQ. This CDR3 comprises 14 residues. CDR3 coding DNA: TGTGCCAGCAGCCTAGGAGGGGGAACCACTGAAGCTTTCTTT. Its translation: CASSLGGGTTEAFF.

The V call is TRBV5-1, the J call TRBJ1-2; maybe TRBD1 (6 bases). Germline CDR1 is SGHRS and CDR2 is YFSETQ. This CDR3 is 15 amino acids long. V shed 4 bases and J shed 2 bases, with 15 bases lying between them. The CDR3 loop reads CASSPRTVMNYGYTF. CDR3 coding DNA: TGCGCCAGCAGCCCGAGGACAGTGATGAACTATGGCTACACCTTC. Full variable domain (missing parts from reference TRBV5-1 and TRBJ1-2): KAGVTQTPRYLIKTRGQQVTLSCSPISGHRSVSWYQQTPGQGLQFLFEYFSETQRNKGNFPGRFSGRQFSNSRSEMNVSTLELGDSALYLCASSPRTVMNYGYTFGSGTRLTVV.

This sequence joins TRBV7-2 and TRBJ2-3, with TRBD2 matching 7 bases. The germline CDR1 and CDR2 sequences are SGHTA and FQGNSA. After removal of 0 bases from V and 4 bases from J, the junction contained 4 bases not matched to a gene. The CDR3 spans 15 residues. DNA of the CDR3: TGTGCCAGCAGCTTAGCCGGGAGGAGGTCAGATACGCAGTATTTT. It yields the protein CASSLAGRRSDTQYF.

This rearrangement joins TRBV19 to TRBJ1-5; a possible D gene is TRBD1 (6 bases). Germline V gene lookup returns CDR1 LNHDA and CDR2 SQIVND (reference sequence). The CDR3 contains 14 residues. With 6 bases removed from V and 4 bases from J, the gap between germline ends came to 13 bases. The CDR3 bases are TGTGCCAGTAGCCACGACAGGCGGAATCAGCCCCAGCATTTT. This encodes CASSHDRRNQPQHF.

This clone was recorded a few times. The J gene is TRBJ2-1, the V gene TRBV18; the D is unclear. Germline-derived CDR1 and CDR2 are KGHSH and LQKENI. The CDR3 consists of 14 residues. Trimming cost V 0 bases and J 8 bases, with 11 bases left between them. The chain's CDR3 is CASSPPSLGHEQFF. For the CDR3, the DNA is TGTGCCAGCTCACCACCGTCATTGGGCCATGAGCAGTTCTTC.

This chain links TRBV13 with TRBJ2-7, with 8 nucleotides matching TRBD1. CDR1 is PRHDT, CDR2 FYEKMQ, per germline (reference sequence). This CDR3 comprises 16 residues. The J segment lost 3 bases and the V segment lost 0 bases, leaving 7 bases of the junction unmatched. The CDR3 sequence is CASSLGGQGVGYEQYF. The CDR3 nucleotides are TGTGCCAGCAGCTTAGGCGGACAGGGTGTGGGCTACGAGCAGTACTTC. Filled out from reference TRBV13 and TRBJ2-7, the complete variable domain reads AAGVIQSPRHLIKEKRETATLKCYPIPRHDTVYWYQQGPGQDPQFLISFYEKMQSDKGSIPDRFSAQQFSDYHSELNMSSLELGDSALYFCASSLGGQGVGYEQYFGPGTRLTVT.

The chain couples TRBV30 to TRBJ1-4; D remains unclear. With 6 bases removed from V and 5 bases from J, the gap between germline ends came to 10 bases. The CDR3 spans 12 residues. Germline assignment: CDR1 GTSNPN and CDR2 SVGIG (reference sequence). CDR3: CACSLTNEKLFF. The CDR3 DNA is TGTGCCTGTTCGCTCACAAATGAAAAACTGTTTTTT.

This clone was recorded only once. The CDR3 reads CASSLTSGSSNEQFF. The CDR3 nucleotides are TGTGCCAGCAGCCTAACTAGCGGGTCTTCCAATGAGCAGTTCTTC. This chain joins TRBV7-8 and TRBJ2-1, with 9 bases fitting TRBD2. This CDR3 has 15 residues. Trimming removed 5 bases from V and 6 bases from J; junction bases left unmatched: 8. Germline CDR1 SGHVS, CDR2 FQNEAQ.

The chain links TRBV5-5 to TRBJ2-1; the match to TRBD1 covers 8 bases. V dropped 4 bases and J dropped 12; count of bases not matched to a gene: 9. Looked up from germline, CDR1 is SGHKS and CDR2 is YYEKEE (reference sequence). The CDR3 extends over 13 amino acids. CDR3 amino acids: CASSTLGGTGQFF. DNA of the CDR3: TGTGCCAGCAGCACCCTGGGTGGGACAGGGCAGTTCTTC. The full variable domain, its missing parts supplied by reference TRBV5-5 and TRBJ2-1, is DAGVTQSPTHLIKTRGQQVTLRCSPISGHKSVSWYQQVLGQGPQFIFQYYEKEERGRGNFPDRFSARQFPNYSSELNVNALLLGDSALYLCASSTLGGTGQFFGPGTRLTVL.

The CDR3 bases are TGTGCCAGCAGTTTATCTCGGTCGGCAGGGGGTCAGTACAATGAGCAGTTCTTC. This codes for CASSLSRSAGGQYNEQFF. The gene calls are TRBV27 and TRBJ2-1; 7 bases match TRBD1. Per germline, CDR1 MNHEY and CDR2 SMNVEV (reference sequence). The CDR3 loop spans 18 amino acids. V dropped 0 bases and J dropped 4; count of bases not matched to a gene: 12.

The chain couples TRBV13 to TRBJ1-3; possibly TRBD1 for D (6 bases). Germline V gene sequence: CDR1 PRHDT, CDR2 FYEKMQ (reference sequence). The CDR3 has 14 residues. Trimming shortened V by 1 base and J by 4 bases, and 8 bases separated the two germline ends. The CDR3 sequence is CASSLDRAGNTIYF. The CDR3 DNA follows: TGTGCCAGCAGCTTAGACAGGGCGGGAAACACCATATATTTT.

This rearrangement joins TRBV10-1 to TRBJ2-3; 10 bases map to TRBD2. The junction had 3 bases not matched to a gene; V was cut back by 5 bases and J by 4 bases. The CDR3 is made up of 14 amino acids. CDR1 and CDR2 (germline): WNHNN, SYGVQD (reference sequence). The CDR3 protein is CASSSGRAADTQYF. The CDR3 DNA sequence: TGCGCCAGCAGTAGCGGGAGGGCCGCAGATACGCAGTATTTT.